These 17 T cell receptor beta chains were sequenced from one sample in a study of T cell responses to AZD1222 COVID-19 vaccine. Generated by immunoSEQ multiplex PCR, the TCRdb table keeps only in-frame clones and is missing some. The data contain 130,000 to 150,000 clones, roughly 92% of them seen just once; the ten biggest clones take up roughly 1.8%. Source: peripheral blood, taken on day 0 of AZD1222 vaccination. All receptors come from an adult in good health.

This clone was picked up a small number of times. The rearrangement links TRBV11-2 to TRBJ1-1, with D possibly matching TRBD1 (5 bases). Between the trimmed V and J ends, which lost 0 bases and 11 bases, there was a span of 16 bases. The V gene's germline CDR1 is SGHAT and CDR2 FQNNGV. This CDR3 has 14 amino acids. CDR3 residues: CASSLDRWDLWAFF. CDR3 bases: TGTGCCAGCAGCTTAGATCGGTGGGACTTGTGGGCTTTCTTT.

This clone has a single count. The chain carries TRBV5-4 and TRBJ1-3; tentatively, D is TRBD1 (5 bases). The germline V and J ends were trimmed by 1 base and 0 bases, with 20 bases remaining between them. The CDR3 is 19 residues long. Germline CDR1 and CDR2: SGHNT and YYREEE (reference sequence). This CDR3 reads CASSLYYGDFNPSGNTIYF. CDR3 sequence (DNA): TGTGCCAGCAGCTTGTACTACGGGGACTTCAACCCCTCTGGAAACACCATATATTTT.

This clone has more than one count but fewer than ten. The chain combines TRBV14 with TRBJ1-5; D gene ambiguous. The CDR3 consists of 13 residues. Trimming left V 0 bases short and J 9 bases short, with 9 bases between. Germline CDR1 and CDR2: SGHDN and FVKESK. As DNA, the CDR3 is TGTGCCAGCAGCCAAGAAGGAGGGAGGCCCCAGCATTTT. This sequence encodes CASSQEGGRPQHF.

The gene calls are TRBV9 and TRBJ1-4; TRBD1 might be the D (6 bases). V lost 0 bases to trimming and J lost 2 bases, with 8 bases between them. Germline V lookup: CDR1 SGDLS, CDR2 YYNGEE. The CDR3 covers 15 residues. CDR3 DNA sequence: TGTGCCAGCAGCGTAGATACAGGGACTAATGAAAAACTGTTTTTT. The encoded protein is CASSVDTGTNEKLFF.

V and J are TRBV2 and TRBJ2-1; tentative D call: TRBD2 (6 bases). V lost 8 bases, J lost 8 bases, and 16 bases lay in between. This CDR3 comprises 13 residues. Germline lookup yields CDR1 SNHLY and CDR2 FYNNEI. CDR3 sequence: CASHWGGGDEQFF. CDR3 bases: TGTGCCAGCCACTGGGGAGGTGGGGATGAGCAGTTCTTC.

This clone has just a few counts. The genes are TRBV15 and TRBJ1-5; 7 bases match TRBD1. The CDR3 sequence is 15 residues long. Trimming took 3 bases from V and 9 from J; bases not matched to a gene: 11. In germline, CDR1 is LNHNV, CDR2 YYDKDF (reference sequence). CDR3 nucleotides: TGTGCCACCAGCAGCCTGACAGGGTTGGTAGGGCCCCAGCATTTT. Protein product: CATSSLTGLVGPQHF.

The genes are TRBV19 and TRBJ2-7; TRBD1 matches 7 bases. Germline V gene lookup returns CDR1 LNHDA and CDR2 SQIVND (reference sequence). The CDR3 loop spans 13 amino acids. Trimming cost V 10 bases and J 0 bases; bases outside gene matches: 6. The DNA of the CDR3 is TGTGCCACAAAAACAGGGGACTCCTACGAGCAGTACTTC. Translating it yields CATKTGDSYEQYF.

This CDR3 reads CASSLGRSVYEQYF. The CDR3 DNA sequence: TGTGCCAGCAGCCTAGGAAGATCGGTTTACGAGCAGTACTTC. The rearrangement links TRBV7-9 to TRBJ2-7; D unclear. The germline V and J ends were trimmed by 5 bases and 4 bases, with 15 bases remaining between them. Germline assignment: CDR1 SEHNR and CDR2 FQNEAQ (reference sequence). The CDR3 length is 14 residues.

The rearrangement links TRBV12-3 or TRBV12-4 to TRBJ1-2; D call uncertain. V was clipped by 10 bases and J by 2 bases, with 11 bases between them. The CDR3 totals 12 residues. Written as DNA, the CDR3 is TGTGCCACCAAGAGATTGAACTATGGCTACACCTTC. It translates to CATKRLNYGYTF.

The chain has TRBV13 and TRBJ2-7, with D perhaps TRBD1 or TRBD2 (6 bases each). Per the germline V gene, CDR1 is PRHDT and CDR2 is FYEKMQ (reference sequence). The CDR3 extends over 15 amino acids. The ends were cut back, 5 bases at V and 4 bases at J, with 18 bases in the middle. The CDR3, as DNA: TGTGCCAGCAGCCCCACGTTCGGGGGCGGATACGAGCAGTACTTC. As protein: CASSPTFGGGYEQYF.

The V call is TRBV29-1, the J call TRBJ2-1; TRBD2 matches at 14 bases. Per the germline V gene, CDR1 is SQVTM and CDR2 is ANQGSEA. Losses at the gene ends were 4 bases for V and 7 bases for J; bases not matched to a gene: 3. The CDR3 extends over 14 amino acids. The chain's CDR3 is CSVAGTSGSNEQFF. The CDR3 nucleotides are TGCAGCGTTGCCGGGACTAGCGGGAGTAATGAGCAGTTCTTC.

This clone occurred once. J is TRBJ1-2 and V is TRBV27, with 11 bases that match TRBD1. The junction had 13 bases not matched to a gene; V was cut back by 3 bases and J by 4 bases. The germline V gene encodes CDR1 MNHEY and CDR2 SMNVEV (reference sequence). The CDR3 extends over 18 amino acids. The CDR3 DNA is TGTGCCAGCAGTTTTTTTTGGGACAGGGGGAGCTCATTCTATGGCTACACCTTC. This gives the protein CASSFFWDRGSSFYGYTF.

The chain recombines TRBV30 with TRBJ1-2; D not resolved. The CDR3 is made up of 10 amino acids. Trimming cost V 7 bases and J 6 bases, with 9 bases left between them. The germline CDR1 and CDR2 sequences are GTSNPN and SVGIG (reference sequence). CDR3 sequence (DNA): TGTGCCTTCCTTGGGCATGGCTACACCTTC. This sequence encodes CAFLGHGYTF.

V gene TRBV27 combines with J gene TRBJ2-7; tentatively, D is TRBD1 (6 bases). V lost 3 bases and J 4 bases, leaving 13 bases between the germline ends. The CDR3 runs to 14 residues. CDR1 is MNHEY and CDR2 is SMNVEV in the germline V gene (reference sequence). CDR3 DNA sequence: TGTGCCAGCAGTTTTGTGGGGGCACAGTACGAGCAGTACTTC. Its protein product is CASSFVGAQYEQYF.

The CDR3 reads CASSPLPGQLGYEQYF. CDR3 coding DNA: TGTGCCAGCAGCCCTCTGCCGGGACAGTTAGGCTACGAGCAGTACTTC. V is TRBV11-2 and J is TRBJ2-7; 7 bases match TRBD1. In germline, CDR1 is SGHAT, CDR2 FQNNGV. The CDR3 is 16 amino acids. V was clipped by 5 bases and J by 3 bases; unmatched bases: 13.

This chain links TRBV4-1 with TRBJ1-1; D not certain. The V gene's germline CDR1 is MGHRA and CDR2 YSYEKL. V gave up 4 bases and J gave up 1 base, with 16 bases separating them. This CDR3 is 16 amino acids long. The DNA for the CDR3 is TGCGCCAGCAGCCCCCCGGGCGAGGGTGGGAACACTGAAGCTTTCTTT. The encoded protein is CASSPPGEGGNTEAFF.

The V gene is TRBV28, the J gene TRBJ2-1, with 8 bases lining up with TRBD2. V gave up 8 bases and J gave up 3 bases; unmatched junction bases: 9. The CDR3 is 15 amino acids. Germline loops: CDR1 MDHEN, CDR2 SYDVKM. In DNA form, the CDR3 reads TGTGCCAGCCGGACTCGGGAGGGCGACTACAATGAGCAGTTCTTC. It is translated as CASRTREGDYNEQFF.